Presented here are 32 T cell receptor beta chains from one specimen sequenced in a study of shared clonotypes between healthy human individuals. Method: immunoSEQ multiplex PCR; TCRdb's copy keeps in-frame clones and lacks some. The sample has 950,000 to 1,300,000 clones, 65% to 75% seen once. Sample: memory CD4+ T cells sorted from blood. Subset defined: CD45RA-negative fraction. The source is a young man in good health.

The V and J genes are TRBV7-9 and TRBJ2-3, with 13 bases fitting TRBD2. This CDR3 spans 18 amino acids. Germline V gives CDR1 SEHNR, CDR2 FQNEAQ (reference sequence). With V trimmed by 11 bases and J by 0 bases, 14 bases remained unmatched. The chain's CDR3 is CALHPPGTSGTSTDTQYF. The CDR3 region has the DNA TGTGCCCTCCACCCCCCCGGGACTAGCGGGACCAGCACAGATACGCAGTATTTT.

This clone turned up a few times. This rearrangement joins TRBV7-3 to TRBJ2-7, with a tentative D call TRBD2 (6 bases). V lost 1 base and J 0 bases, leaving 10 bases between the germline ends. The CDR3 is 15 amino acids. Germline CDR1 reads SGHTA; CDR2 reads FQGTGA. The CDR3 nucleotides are TGTGCCAGCAGCTTAATTGGGGGGAACTCCTACGAGCAGTACTTC. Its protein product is CASSLIGGNSYEQYF.

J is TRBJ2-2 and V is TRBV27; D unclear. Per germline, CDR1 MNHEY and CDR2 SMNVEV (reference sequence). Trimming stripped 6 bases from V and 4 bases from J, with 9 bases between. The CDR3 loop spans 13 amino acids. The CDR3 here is CASSRTRTGELFF. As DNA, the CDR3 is TGTGCCAGCAGCCGAACCCGCACCGGGGAGCTGTTTTTT.

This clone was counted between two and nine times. The CDR3 sequence: CASSFGRTYEQYF. The CDR3 coding sequence is TGTGCCAGCAGCTTCGGGCGTACCTACGAGCAGTACTTC. This chain joins TRBV7-3 and TRBJ2-7; no definite D call. Per germline, CDR1 SGHTA and CDR2 FQGTGA. CDR3 length: 13 residues. Trimming removed 3 bases at V and 2 bases at J, with 8 bases between.

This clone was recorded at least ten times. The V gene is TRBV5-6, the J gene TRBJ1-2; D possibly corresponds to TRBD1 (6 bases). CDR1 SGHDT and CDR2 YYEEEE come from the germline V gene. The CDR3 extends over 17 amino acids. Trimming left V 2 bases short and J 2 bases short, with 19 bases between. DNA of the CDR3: TGTGCCAGCAGCTTATTCTCCCCTAGACAGGCCAACTATGGCTACACCTTC. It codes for CASSLFSPRQANYGYTF.

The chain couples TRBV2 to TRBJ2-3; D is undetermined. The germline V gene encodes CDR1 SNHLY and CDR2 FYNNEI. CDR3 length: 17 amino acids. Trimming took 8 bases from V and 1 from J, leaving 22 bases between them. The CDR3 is CASHLQALGRGTDTQYF. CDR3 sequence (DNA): TGTGCCAGCCATCTGCAGGCTCTCGGACGGGGCACAGATACGCAGTATTTT.

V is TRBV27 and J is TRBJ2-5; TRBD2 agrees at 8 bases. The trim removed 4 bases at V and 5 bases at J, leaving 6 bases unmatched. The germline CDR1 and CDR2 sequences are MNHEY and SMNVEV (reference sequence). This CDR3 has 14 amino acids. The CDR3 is CASSSGGREETQYF. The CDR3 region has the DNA TGTGCCAGCAGTTCGGGGGGGCGGGAGGAGACCCAGTACTTC.

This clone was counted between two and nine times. This chain's CDR3 is CASSKGILGTGGQPQHF. The CDR3 nucleotides are TGTGCCAGCAGCAAAGGGATCCTCGGGACAGGAGGGCAGCCCCAGCATTTT. This rearrangement joins TRBV21-1 to TRBJ1-5; whether TRBD1, the table's D call, matches the DNA was not checked. TRBV21-1 is marked as a pseudogene. There are 17 residues in the CDR3.

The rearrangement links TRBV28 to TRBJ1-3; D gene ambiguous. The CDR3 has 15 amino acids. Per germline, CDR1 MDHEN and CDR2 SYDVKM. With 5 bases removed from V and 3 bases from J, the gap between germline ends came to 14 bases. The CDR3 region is CASSRRGRVGNTIYF. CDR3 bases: TGTGCCAGCAGTCGTCGAGGCAGAGTTGGAAACACCATATATTTT.

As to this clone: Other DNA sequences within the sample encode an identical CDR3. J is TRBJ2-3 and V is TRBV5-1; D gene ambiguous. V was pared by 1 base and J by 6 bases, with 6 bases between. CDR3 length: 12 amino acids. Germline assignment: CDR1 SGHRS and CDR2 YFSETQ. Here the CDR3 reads CASSLKADTQYF. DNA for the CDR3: TGCGCCAGCAGCTTGAAAGCCGATACGCAGTATTTT. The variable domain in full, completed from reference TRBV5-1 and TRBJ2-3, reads KAGVTQTPRYLIKTRGQQVTLSCSPISGHRSVSWYQQTPGQGLQFLFEYFSETQRNKGNFPGRFSGRQFSNSRSEMNVSTLELGDSALYLCASSLKADTQYFGPGTRLTVL.

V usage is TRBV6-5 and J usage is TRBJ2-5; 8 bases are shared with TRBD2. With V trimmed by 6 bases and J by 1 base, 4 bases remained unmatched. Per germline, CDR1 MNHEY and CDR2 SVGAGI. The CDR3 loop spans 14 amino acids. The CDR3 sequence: CASSFGLAQETQYF. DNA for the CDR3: TGTGCCAGCAGCTTCGGACTAGCCCAAGAGACCCAGTACTTC.

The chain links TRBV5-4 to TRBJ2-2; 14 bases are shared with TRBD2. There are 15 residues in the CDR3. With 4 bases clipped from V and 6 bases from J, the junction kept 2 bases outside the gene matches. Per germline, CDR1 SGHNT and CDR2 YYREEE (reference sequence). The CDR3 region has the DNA TGTGCCAGCAGCCCGGGACTAGCGGGAGCCGGGGAGCTGTTTTTT. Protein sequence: CASSPGLAGAGELFF.

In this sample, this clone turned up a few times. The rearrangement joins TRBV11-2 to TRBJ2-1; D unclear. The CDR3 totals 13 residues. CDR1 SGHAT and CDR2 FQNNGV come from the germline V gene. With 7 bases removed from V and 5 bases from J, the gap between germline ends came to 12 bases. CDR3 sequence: CASTLGRDNEQFF. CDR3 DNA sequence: TGTGCCAGCACCCTCGGACGAGACAATGAGCAGTTCTTC.

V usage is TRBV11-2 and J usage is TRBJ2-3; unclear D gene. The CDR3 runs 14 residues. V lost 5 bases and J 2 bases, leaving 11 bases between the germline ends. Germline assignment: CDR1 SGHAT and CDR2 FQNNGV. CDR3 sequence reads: CASSIRGPTDTQYF. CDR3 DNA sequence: TGTGCCAGCAGCATTCGCGGACCCACAGATACGCAGTATTTT.

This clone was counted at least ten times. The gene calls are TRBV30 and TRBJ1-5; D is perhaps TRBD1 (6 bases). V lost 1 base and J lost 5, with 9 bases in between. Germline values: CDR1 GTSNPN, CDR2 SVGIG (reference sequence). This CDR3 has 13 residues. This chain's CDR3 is CAWSGGADQPQHF. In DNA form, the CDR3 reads TGTGCCTGGAGTGGGGGGGCGGATCAGCCCCAGCATTTT. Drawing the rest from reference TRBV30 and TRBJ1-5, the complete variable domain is SQTIHQWPATLVQPVGSPLSLECTVEGTSNPNLYWYRQAAGRGLQLLFYSVGIGQISSEVPQNLSASRPQDRQFILSSKKLLLSDSGFYLCAWSGGADQPQHFGDGTRLSIL.

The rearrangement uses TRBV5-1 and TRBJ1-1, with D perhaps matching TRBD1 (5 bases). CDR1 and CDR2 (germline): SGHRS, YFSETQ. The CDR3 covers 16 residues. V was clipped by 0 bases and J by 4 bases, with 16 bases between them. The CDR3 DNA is TGCGCCAGCAGCTTGGATCCCGCAGGGATGGGCACTGAAGCTTTCTTT. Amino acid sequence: CASSLDPAGMGTEAFF. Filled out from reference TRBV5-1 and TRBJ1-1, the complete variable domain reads KAGVTQTPRYLIKTRGQQVTLSCSPISGHRSVSWYQQTPGQGLQFLFEYFSETQRNKGNFPGRFSGRQFSNSRSEMNVSTLELGDSALYLCASSLDPAGMGTEAFFGQGTRLTVV.

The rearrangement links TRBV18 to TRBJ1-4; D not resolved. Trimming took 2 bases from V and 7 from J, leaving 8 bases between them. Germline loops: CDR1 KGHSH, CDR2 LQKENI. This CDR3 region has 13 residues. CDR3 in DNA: TGTGCCAGCTCACCAGGGTTGAGTGAAAAACTGTTTTTT. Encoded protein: CASSPGLSEKLFF.

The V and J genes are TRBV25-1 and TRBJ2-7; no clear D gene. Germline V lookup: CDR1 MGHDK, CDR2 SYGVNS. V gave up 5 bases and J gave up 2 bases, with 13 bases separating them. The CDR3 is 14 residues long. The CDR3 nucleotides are TGTGCCAGCAGTACAGCTTTTCAAACCTACGAGCAGTACTTC. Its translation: CASSTAFQTYEQYF.

CDR3: CASSLDDLSDEQFF. CDR3 nucleotides: TGCGCCAGCAGCTTGGACGACTTATCCGATGAGCAGTTCTTC. The chain couples TRBV5-1 to TRBJ2-1; D is uncertain. V lost 0 bases, J lost 8 bases, and 12 bases lay in between. This CDR3 region has 14 residues. The germline V gene encodes CDR1 SGHRS and CDR2 YFSETQ.

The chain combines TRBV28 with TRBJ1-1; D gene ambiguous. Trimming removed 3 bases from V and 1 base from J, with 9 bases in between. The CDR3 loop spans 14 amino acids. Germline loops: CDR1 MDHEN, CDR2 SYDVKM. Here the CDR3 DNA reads TGTGCCAGCAGTTTTGGGCCTAGGAACACTGAAGCTTTCTTT. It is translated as CASSFGPRNTEAFF.

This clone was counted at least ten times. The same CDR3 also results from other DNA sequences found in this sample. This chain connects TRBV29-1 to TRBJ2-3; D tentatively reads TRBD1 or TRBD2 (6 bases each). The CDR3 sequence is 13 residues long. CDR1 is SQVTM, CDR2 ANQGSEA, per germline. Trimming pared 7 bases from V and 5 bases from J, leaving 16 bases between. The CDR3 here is CSASGDFIDTQYF. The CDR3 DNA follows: TGCAGCGCTTCAGGGGACTTCATAGATACGCAGTATTTT.

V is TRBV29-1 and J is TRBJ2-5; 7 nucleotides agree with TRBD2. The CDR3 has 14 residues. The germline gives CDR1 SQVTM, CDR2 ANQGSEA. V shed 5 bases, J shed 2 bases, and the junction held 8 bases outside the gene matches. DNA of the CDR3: TGCAGCGTTTCGGGTAGCGGGTATCAAGAGACCCAGTACTTC. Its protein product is CSVSGSGYQETQYF.

CDR3 sequence reads: CASSFLAGGNSYEQYF. The DNA for the CDR3 is TGTGCCAGCAGTTTCCTAGCGGGGGGGAACTCCTACGAGCAGTACTTC. V gene TRBV28 combines with J gene TRBJ2-7; 12 bases map to TRBD2. J gave up 0 bases and V 3 bases, and 3 bases lay outside the gene matches. Germline-derived CDR1 and CDR2 are MDHEN and SYDVKM. This CDR3 contains 16 residues.

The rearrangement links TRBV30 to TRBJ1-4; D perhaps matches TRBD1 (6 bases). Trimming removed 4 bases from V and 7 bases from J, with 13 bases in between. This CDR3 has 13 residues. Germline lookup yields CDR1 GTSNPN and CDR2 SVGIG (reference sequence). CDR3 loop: CAWMGQPFEKLFF. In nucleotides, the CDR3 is TGTGCCTGGATGGGACAACCATTTGAAAAACTGTTTTTT.

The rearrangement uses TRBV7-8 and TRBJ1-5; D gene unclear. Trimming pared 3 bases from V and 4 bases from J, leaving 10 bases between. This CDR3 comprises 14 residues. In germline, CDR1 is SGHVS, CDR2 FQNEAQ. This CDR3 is CASSFKDGNQPQHF. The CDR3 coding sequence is TGTGCCAGCAGCTTTAAGGACGGTAATCAGCCCCAGCATTTT.

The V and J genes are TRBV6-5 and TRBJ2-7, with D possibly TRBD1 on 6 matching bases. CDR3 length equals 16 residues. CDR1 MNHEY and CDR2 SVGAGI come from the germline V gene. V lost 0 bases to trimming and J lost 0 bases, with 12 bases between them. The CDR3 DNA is TGTGCCAGCAGTTACTCTGGGGGCTGGAGCTCCTACGAGCAGTACTTC. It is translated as CASSYSGGWSSYEQYF.

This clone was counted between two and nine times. The CDR3 coding sequence is TGCGCCAGCAGCCGAGCTTTCGACACAAGGGAGGAAAAACTGTTTTTT. Translating gives CASSRAFDTREEKLFF. V and J are TRBV4-1 and TRBJ1-4; D not certain. From germline, CDR1 is MGHRA and CDR2 YSYEKL. There are 16 residues in the CDR3. V lost 4 bases, J lost 8 bases, and 20 bases lay in between.

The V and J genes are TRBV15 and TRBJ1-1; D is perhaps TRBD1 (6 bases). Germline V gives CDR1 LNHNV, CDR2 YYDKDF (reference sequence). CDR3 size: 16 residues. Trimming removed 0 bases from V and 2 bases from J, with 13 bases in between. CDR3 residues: CATSRDRGSPNTEAFF. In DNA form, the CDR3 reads TGTGCCACCAGCAGAGACAGGGGCTCCCCTAACACTGAAGCTTTCTTT.

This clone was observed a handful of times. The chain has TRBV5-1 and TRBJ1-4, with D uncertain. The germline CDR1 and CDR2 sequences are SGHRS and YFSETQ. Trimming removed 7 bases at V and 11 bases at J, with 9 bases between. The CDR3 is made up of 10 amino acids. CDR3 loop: CASPPRKLFF. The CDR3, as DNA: TGCGCCAGCCCCCCCCGGAAACTGTTTTTT.

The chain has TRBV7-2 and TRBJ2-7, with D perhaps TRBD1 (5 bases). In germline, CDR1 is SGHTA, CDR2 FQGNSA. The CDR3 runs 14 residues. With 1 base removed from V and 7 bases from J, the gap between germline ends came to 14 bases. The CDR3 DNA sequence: TGTGCCAGCAGCTTAGGGGGCTCCGTGAGGGAGCAGTACTTC. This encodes CASSLGGSVREQYF.

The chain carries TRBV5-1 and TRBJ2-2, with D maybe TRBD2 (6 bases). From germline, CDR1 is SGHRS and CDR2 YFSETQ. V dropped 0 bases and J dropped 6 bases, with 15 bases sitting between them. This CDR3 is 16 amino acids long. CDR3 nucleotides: TGCGCCAGCAGCTTGGATATTGCGGGACGATCCGGGGAGCTGTTTTTT. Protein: CASSLDIAGRSGELFF.

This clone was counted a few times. As DNA, the CDR3 is TGTGCCAGCAGTACCGGGACAGAAGTCAATGAGCAGTTCTTC. It translates to CASSTGTEVNEQFF. This chain connects TRBV2 to TRBJ2-1; the match to TRBD1 covers 7 bases. Germline V gives CDR1 SNHLY, CDR2 FYNNEI. CDR3 length equals 14 residues. V was clipped by 5 bases and J by 6 bases; unmatched bases: 7.